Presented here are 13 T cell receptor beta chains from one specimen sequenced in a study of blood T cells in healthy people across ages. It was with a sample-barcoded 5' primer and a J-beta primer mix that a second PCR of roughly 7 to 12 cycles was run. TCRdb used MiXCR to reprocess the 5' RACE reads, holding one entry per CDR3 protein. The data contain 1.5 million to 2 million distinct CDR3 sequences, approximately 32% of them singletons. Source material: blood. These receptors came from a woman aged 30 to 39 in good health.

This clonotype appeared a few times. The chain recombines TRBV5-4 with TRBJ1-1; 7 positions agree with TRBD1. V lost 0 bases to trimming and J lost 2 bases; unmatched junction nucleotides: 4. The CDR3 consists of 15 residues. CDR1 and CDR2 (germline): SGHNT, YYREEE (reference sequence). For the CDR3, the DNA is TGTGCCAGCAGCTTGGGAGGGACAGTTAACACTGAAGCTTTCTTT. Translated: CASSLGGTVNTEAFF.

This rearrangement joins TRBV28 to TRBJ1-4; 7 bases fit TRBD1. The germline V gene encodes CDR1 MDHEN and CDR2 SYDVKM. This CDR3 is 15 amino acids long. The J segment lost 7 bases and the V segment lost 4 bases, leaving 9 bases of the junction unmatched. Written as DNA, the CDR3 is TGTGCCAGCAGTTACTCACAGGGGTCGGGTGAAAAACTGTTTTTT. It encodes CASSYSQGSGEKLFF.

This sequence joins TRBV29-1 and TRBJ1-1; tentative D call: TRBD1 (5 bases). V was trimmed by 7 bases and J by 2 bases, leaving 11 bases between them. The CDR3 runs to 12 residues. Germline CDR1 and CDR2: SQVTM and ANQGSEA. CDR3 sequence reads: CSGKTENTEAFF. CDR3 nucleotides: TGCAGCGGGAAGACAGAAAACACTGAAGCTTTCTTT.

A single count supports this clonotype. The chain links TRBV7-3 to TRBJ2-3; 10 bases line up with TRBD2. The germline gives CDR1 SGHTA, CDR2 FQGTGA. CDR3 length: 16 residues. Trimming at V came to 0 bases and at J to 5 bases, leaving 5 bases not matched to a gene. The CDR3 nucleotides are TGTGCCAGCAGCTTAACAGCGGGGGGGCTGGGAGATACGCAGTATTTT. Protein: CASSLTAGGLGDTQYF.

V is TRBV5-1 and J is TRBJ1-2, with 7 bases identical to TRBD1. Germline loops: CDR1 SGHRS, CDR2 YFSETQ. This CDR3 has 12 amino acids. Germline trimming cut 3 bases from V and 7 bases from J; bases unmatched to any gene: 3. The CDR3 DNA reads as TGCGCCAGCAGCTGGGACAGTTCTGGCTACACCTTC. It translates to CASSWDSSGYTF.

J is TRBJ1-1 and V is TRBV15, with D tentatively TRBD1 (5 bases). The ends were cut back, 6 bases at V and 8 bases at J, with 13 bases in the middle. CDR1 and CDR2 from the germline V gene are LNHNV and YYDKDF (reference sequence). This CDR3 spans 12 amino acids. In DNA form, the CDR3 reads TGTGCCACCAGGTCCCGCGGGGGAGAAGCTTTCTTT. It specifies CATRSRGGEAFF.

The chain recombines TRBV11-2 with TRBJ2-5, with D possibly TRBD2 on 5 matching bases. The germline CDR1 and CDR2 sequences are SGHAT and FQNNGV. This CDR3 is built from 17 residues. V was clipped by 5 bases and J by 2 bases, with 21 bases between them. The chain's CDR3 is CASSRYTDRAGQETQYF. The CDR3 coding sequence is TGTGCCAGCAGCCGTTATACCGACCGGGCGGGTCAAGAGACCCAGTACTTC.

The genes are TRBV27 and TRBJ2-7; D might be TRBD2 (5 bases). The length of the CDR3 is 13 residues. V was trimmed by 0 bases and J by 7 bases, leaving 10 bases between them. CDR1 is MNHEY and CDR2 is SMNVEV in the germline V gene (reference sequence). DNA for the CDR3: TGTGCCAGCAGTTTATCTCGTCGAGGGGAGCAGTACTTC. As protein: CASSLSRRGEQYF.

This chain's CDR3 is CASSEGQLKSQETQYF. The CDR3, as DNA: TGCGCCAGCAGTGAGGGACAGCTGAAGAGCCAAGAGACCCAGTACTTC. The V call is TRBV5-1, the J call TRBJ2-5; 7 bases are shared with TRBD1. Germline CDR1 is SGHRS and CDR2 is YFSETQ. The CDR3 has 16 amino acids. Trimming removed 5 bases from V and 1 base from J; junction bases left unmatched: 11.

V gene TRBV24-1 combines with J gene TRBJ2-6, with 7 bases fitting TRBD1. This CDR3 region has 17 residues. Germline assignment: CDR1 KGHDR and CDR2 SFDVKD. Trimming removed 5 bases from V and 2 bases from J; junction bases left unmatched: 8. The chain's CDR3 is CATSGDRRGPGANVLTF. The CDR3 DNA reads TGTGCCACCAGTGGGGATCGAAGGGGGCCTGGGGCCAACGTCCTGACTTTC.

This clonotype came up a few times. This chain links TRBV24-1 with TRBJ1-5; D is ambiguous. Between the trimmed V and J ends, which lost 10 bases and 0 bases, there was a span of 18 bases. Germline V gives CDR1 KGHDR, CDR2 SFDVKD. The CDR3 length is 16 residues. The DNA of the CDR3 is TGTGCCACAGACAACGATGCACTGTGTAGCAATCAGCCCCAGCATTTT. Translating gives CATDNDALCSNQPQHF.

The CDR3 spells CAWRLGLAGFQETQYF. The CDR3 coding sequence is TGTGCCTGGAGACTTGGACTAGCGGGGTTCCAAGAGACCCAGTACTTC. The chain recombines TRBV30 with TRBJ2-5, with 12 bases matching TRBD2. This CDR3 contains 16 residues. V shed 3 bases and J 1 base; nucleotides not matched to a gene: 6. Germline assignment: CDR1 GTSNPN and CDR2 SVGIG (reference sequence).

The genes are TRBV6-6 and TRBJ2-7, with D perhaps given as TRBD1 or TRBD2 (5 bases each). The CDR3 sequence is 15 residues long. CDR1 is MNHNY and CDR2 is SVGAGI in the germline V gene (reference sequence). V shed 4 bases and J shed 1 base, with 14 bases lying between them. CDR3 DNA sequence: TGTGCCAGCAGTTTAACCAGGGAGAAGTCCTACGAGCAGTACTTC. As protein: CASSLTREKSYEQYF.